These T cell receptor beta chains were read from a single sample in a study of CD8 T cells in ankylosing spondylitis. TCRdb passed the 5' RACE reads through MiXCR, listing each CDR3 protein once. The table has 800,000 to 900,000 distinct CDR3 sequences, roughly 10% seen once. The source material was blood, either unsorted or a sorted T cell fraction (not recorded which). These receptors were obtained from a male donor with ankylosing spondylitis. The CDR3 runs from the conserved cysteine through the conserved F or W. D genes are given only for firm matches. Where a row states a size, it is once, few, many or the class of an expanded clone; other rows omit it.

14	TRBV29-1	TRBJ2-3	TRBD2	few	CSAATGGQGDTQYF	TGCAGCGCAGCGACGGGGGGGCAGGGGGATACGCAGTATTTT
13	TRBV20-1	TRBJ2-7	-	-	CSASVQVTYEQYF	TGCAGTGCTAGCGTCCAGGTAACCTACGAGCAGTACTTC
12	TRBV28	TRBJ2-5	-	-	CASRQGRETQYF	TGTGCCAGCAGACAGGGCAGAGAGACCCAGTACTTC
15	TRBV6-2/TRBV6-3	TRBJ1-1	TRBD1	-	CASSRTGIWITEAFF	TGTGCCAGCAGCCGGACAGGGATCTGGATCACTGAAGCTTTCTTT
20	TRBV5-1	TRBJ2-3	TRBD2	few	CASRPDGRLAGGPSTDTQYF	TGCGCCAGCAGACCAGACGGCAGACTAGCGGGGGGCCCTAGCACAGATACGCAGTATTTT
15	TRBV5-1	TRBJ1-1	-	-	CASSWDNLMNTEAFF	TGCGCCAGCAGCTGGGACAACCTGATGAACACTGAAGCTTTCTTT
16	TRBV4-3	TRBJ2-3	TRBD1	-	CASSRRQGVGTDTQYF	TGCGCCAGCAGCCGAAGACAGGGGGTAGGCACAGATACGCAGTATTTT
13	TRBV7-2	TRBJ2-7	TRBD1	-	CASSSDRAGEQYF	TGTGCCAGCAGCTCCGACAGGGCAGGCGAGCAGTACTTC
14	TRBV20-1	TRBJ2-7	TRBD2	few	CSARGNGRAYEQYF	TGCAGTGCTAGAGGGAACGGGAGGGCCTACGAGCAGTACTTC
14	TRBV9	TRBJ1-4	-	-	CARSVRGTNEKLFF	TGTGCCCGCAGCGTGAGGGGAACTAATGAAAAACTGTTTTTT
12	TRBV29-1	TRBJ2-2	TRBD1	many	CSVQGATGELFF	TGCAGCGTTCAGGGGGCCACCGGGGAGCTGTTTTTT
16	TRBV20-1	TRBJ2-1	TRBD2	-	CSARRGLAGGQNEQFF	TGCAGTGCTAGACGGGGACTAGCGGGGGGTCAGAATGAGCAGTTCTTC
16	TRBV12-3/TRBV12-4	TRBJ1-6	TRBD1	few	CASSSQGAPGNSPLHF	TGTGCCAGCAGCTCACAGGGGGCGCCCGGTAATTCACCCCTCCACTTT